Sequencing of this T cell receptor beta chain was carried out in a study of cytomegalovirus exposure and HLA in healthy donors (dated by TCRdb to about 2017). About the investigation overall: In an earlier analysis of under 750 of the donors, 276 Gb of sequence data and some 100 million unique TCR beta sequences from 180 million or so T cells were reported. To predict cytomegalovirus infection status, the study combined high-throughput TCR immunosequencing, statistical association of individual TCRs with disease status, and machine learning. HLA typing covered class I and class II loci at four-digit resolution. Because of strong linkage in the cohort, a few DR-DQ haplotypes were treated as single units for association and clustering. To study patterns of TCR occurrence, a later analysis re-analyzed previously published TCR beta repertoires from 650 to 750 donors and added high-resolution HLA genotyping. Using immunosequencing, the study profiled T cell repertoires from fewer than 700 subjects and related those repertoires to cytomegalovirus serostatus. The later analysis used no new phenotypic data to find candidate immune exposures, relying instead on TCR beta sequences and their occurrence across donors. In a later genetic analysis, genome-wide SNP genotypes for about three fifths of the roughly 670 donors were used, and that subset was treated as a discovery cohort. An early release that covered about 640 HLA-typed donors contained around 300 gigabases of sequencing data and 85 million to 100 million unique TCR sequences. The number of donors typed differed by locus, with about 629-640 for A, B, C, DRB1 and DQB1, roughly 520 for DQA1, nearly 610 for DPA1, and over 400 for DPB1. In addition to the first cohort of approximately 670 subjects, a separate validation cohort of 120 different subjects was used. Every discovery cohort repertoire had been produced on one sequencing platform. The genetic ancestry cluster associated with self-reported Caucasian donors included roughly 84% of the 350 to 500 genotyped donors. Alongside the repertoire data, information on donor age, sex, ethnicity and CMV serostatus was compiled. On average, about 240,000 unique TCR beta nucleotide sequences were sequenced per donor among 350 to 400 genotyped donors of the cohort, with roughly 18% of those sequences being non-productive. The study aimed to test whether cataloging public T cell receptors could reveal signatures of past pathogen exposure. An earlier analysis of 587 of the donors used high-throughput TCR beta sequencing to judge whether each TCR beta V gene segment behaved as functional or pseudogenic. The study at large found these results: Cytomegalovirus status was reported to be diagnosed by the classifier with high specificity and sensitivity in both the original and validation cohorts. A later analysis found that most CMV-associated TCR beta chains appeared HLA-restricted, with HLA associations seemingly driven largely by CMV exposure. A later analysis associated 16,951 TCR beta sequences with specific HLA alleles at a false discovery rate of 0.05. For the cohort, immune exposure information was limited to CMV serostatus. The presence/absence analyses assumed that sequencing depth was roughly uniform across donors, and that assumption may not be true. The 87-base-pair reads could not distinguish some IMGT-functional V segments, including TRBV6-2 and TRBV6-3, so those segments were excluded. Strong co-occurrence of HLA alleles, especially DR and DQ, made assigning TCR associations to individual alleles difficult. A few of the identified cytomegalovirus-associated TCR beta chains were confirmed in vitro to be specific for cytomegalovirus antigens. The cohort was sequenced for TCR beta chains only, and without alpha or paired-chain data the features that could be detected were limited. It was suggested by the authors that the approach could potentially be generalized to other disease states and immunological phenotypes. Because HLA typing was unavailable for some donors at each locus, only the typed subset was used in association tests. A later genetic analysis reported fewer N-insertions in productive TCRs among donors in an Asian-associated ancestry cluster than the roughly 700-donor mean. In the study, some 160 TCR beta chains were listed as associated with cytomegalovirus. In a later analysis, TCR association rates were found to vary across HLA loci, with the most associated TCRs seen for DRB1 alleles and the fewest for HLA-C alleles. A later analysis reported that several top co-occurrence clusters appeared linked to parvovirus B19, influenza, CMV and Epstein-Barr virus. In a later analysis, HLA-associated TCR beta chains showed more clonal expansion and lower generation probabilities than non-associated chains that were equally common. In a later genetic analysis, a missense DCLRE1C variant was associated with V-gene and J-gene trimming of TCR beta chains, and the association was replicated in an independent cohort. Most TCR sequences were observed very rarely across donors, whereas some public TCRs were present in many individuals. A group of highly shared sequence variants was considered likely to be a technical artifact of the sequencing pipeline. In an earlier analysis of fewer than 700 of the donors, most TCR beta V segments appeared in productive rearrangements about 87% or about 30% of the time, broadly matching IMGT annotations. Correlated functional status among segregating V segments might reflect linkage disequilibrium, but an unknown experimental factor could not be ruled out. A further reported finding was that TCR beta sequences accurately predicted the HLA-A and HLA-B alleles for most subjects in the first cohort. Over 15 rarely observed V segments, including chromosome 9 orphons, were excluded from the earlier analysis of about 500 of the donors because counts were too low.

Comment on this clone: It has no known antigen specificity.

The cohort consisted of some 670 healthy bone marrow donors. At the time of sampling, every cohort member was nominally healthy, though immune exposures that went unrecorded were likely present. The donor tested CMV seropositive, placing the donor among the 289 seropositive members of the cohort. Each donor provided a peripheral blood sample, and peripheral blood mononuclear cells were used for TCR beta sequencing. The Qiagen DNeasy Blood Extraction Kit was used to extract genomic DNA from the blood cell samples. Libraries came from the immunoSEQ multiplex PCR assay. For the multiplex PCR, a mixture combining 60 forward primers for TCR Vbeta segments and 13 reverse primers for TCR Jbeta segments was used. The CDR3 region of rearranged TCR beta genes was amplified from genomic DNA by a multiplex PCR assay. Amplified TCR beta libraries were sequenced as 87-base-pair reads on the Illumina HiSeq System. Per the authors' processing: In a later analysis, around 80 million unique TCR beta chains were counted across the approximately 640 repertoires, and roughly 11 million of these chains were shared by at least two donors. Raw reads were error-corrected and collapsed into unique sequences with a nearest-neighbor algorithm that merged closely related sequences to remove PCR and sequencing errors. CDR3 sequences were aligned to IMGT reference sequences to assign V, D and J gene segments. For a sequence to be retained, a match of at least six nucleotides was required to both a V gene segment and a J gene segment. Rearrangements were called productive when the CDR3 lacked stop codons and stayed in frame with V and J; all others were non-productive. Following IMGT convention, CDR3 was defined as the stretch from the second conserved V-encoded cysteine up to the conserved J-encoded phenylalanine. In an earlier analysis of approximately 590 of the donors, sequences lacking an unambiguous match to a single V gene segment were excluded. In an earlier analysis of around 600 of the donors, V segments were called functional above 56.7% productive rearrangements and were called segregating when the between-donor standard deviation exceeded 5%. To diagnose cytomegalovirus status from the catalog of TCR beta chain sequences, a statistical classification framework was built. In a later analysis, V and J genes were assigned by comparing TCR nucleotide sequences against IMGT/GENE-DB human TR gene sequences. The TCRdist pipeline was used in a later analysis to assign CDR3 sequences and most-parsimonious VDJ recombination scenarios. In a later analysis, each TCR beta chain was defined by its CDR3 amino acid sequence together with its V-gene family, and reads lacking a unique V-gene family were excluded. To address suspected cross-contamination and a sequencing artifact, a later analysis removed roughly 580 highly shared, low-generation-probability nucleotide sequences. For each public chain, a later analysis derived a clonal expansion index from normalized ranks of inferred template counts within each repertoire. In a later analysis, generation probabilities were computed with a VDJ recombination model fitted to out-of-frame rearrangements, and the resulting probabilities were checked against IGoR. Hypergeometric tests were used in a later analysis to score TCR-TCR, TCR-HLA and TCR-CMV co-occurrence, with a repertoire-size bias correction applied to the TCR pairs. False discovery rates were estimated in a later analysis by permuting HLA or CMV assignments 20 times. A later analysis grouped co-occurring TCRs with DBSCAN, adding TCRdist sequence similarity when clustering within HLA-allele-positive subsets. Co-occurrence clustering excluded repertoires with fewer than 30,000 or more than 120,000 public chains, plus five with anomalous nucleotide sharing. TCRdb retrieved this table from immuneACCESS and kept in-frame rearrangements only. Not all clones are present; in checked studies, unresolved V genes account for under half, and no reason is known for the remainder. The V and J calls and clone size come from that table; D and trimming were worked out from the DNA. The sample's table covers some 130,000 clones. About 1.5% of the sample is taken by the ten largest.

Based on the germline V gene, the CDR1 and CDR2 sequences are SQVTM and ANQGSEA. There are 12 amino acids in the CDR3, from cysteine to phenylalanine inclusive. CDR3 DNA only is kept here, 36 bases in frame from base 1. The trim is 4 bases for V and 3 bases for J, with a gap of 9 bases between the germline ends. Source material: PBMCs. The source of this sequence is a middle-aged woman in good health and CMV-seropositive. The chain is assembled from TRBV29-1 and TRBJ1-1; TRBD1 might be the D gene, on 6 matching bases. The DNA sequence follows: TGCAGCGTTGTGTGGGGGCACACTGAAGCTTTCTTT. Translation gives CSVVWGHTEAFF.